The 21 T cell receptor beta chains presented below share a single source sample, sequenced in a study of shared clonotypes between healthy human individuals. TCRdb keeps only in-frame clones here, not all; method: immunoSEQ multiplex PCR. The sample lists millions of clones, 95% seen once, with 0.13% in the top ten. Input material: naive CD4+ T cells sorted from blood. The subset: CD45RA+ positively selected. These receptor sequences come from a man between 18 and 35 years old in good health.

The genes are TRBV4-2 and TRBJ2-5; no clear D gene. Germline assignment: CDR1 LGHNA and CDR2 YNFKEQ. V was clipped by 3 bases and J by 5 bases, with 10 bases between them. The CDR3 is 13 amino acids. The DNA of the CDR3 is TGTGCCAGCAGCCATCGGATTGTCGAGACCCAGTACTTC. It translates to CASSHRIVETQYF.

Points on this clone: The sample has other DNA sequences that encode this CDR3 too. The CDR3 loop is CASSLGGANTGELFF. The CDR3 DNA sequence: TGTGCCAGCAGCTTAGGGGGCGCGAACACCGGGGAGCTGTTTTTT. The chain links TRBV7-2 to TRBJ2-2; D may be TRBD1 (5 bases). Germline CDR1 reads SGHTA; CDR2 reads FQGNSA. The V end lost 1 base, the J end lost 0 bases, and 6 bases lay between the germline ends. The CDR3 is 15 amino acids.

This chain connects TRBV7-2 to TRBJ1-6; no firm D call. This CDR3 spans 16 amino acids. V was pared by 2 bases and J by 10 bases, with 18 bases between. In germline, CDR1 is SGHTA, CDR2 FQGNSA. The CDR3 reads CASSLSGRNVGSPLHF. The CDR3 DNA follows: TGTGCCAGCAGCTTATCGGGAAGAAACGTGGGGTCACCCCTCCACTTT.

CDR3 in DNA: TGCGCCAGCAGCATAGGACAGCCGGCAACTAATGAAAAACTGTTTTTT. Protein product: CASSIGQPATNEKLFF. The chain combines TRBV5-1 with TRBJ1-4, with D possibly matching TRBD1 (6 bases). The CDR3 covers 16 residues. The V and J ends lost 4 bases and 0 bases respectively, with 13 bases between them. Germline V gene data show CDR1 as SGHRS and CDR2 as YFSETQ.

The chain combines TRBV5-1 with TRBJ1-6, with TRBD1 matching 7 bases. Per the germline V gene, CDR1 is SGHRS and CDR2 is YFSETQ. Germline trimming cut 0 bases from V and 10 bases from J; bases unmatched to any gene: 1. This CDR3 is 13 amino acids long. CDR3 loop: CASSLGQGSPLHF. The CDR3 region has the DNA TGCGCCAGCAGCTTGGGACAGGGATCACCCCTCCACTTT.

Note on this clone: A read error may produce the germline difference seen at one junction end. The chain carries TRBV10-3 and TRBJ2-7; 8 bases map to TRBD2. The CDR3 runs 12 residues. Germline V gene sequence: CDR1 ENHRY, CDR2 SYGVKD. CDR3 coding DNA: TGCGGGGGGCGGGAGGACGCGTACGAGCAGTACTTC. Translated: CGGREDAYEQYF.

The chain employs TRBV18 and TRBJ2-5; 7 bases map to TRBD1. The CDR3 has 16 amino acids. The junction had 6 bases not matched to a gene; V was cut back by 0 bases and J by 2 bases. CDR1 and CDR2 from the germline V gene are KGHSH and LQKENI. The CDR3 protein is CASSPPMPGQQETQYF. The CDR3 DNA reads TGTGCCAGCTCACCACCAATGCCGGGACAGCAAGAGACCCAGTACTTC. Filled out from reference TRBV18 and TRBJ2-5, the complete variable domain reads NAGVMQNPRHLVRRRGQEARLRCSPMKGHSHVYWYRQLPEEGLKFMVYLQKENIIDESGMPKERFSAEFPKEGPSILRIQQVVRGDSAAYFCASSPPMPGQQETQYFGPGTRLLVL.

V usage is TRBV4-1 and J usage is TRBJ1-1, with D uncertain. The CDR3 contains 15 residues. V lost 4 bases, J lost 7 bases, and 19 bases lay in between. Germline values: CDR1 MGHRA, CDR2 YSYEKL. The CDR3 loop reads CASSRGRRPPNEAFF. The CDR3 coding sequence is TGCGCCAGCAGCCGCGGGCGTAGGCCTCCGAATGAAGCTTTCTTT.

This clone was seen just once. J is TRBJ1-5 and V is TRBV19; 9 bases align to TRBD1. Germline values: CDR1 LNHDA, CDR2 SQIVND (reference sequence). The length of the CDR3 is 13 residues. V dropped 6 bases and J dropped 10; count of bases not matched to a gene: 7. Written as DNA, the CDR3 is TGTGCCAGTAGCCGCAACACAGGGGGCCCCCAGCATTTT. This sequence encodes CASSRNTGGPQHF.

The V call is TRBV4-1, the J call TRBJ1-1, with 10 bases lining up with TRBD1. V shed 1 base and J 0 bases; nucleotides not matched to a gene: 2. The CDR3 totals 16 residues. The germline V gene has CDR1 MGHRA and CDR2 YSYEKL. The CDR3 DNA reads as TGCGCCAGCAGCCAAGGGACAGGGGGAATGAACACTGAAGCTTTCTTT. It is translated as CASSQGTGGMNTEAFF.

The chain employs TRBV19 and TRBJ1-6; D may be TRBD1 (6 bases). Germline CDR1 LNHDA, CDR2 SQIVND (reference sequence). With 3 bases removed from V and 5 bases from J, the gap between germline ends came to 14 bases. The CDR3 covers 16 residues. This chain's CDR3 is CASSIGGARDNSPLHF. CDR3 nucleotide sequence: TGTGCCAGTAGTATTGGGGGGGCGAGGGATAATTCACCCCTCCACTTT.

To note about this clone: Other nucleotide sequences in the sample specify the same CDR3. V usage is TRBV7-2 and J usage is TRBJ2-7, with 11 bases fitting TRBD2. The germline CDR1 and CDR2 sequences are SGHTA and FQGNSA. The CDR3 length is 15 residues. The V and J ends lost 5 bases and 0 bases, in that order; junction bases with no gene match: 3. CDR3 region: CASSTGTSGSYEQYF. CDR3 DNA sequence: TGTGCCAGCAGCACTGGGACTAGCGGCTCCTACGAGCAGTACTTC.

The chain uses TRBV10-2 and TRBJ2-7; possibly TRBD2 for D (5 bases). There are 16 residues in the CDR3. The V end was cut by 6 bases, the J end by 6 bases, with 24 bases between. Germline CDR1 and CDR2: WSHSY and SAAADI. CDR3: CASSHGPFVGEGEQYF. The CDR3 DNA reads as TGCGCCAGCAGCCACGGGCCGTTTGTCGGAGAGGGCGAGCAGTACTTC.

This chain connects TRBV30 to TRBJ1-1, with a weak D call TRBD1 (5 bases). Trimming stripped 2 bases from V and 10 bases from J, with 17 bases between. Germline V gene sequence: CDR1 GTSNPN, CDR2 SVGIG (reference sequence). The CDR3 spans 13 residues. CDR3 region: CAWSLGGEVGAFF. The CDR3 bases are TGTGCCTGGAGTCTCGGAGGGGAGGTCGGAGCTTTCTTT.

The rearrangement joins TRBV5-6 to TRBJ2-2; possible D gene TRBD1, 6 bases. V shed 0 bases and J shed 3 bases, with 12 bases lying between them. The CDR3 consists of 16 residues. Germline V gene sequence: CDR1 SGHDT, CDR2 YYEEEE. CDR3 amino acids: CASSLGGQRDTGELFF. CDR3 sequence (DNA): TGTGCCAGCAGCTTGGGAGGACAGAGGGACACCGGGGAGCTGTTTTTT. The full variable domain, completed using reference TRBV5-6 and TRBJ2-2, is DAGVTQSPTHLIKTRGQQVTLRCSPKSGHDTVSWYQQALGQGPQFIFQYYEEEERQRGNFPDRFSGHQFPNYSSELNVNALLLGDSALYLCASSLGGQRDTGELFFGEGSRLTVL.

The J gene is TRBJ2-1, the V gene TRBV6-5; D may match TRBD1 or TRBD2 (6 bases each). Trimming pared 6 bases from V and 9 bases from J, leaving 9 bases between. Germline-derived CDR1 and CDR2 are MNHEY and SVGAGI. The CDR3 length is 11 residues. The CDR3 loop is CASRGGLEQFF. CDR3 bases: TGTGCCAGCAGAGGGGGGCTTGAGCAGTTCTTC.

For this clone: Other DNA sequences in the sample encode the same CDR3. The chain is built from TRBV7-3 and TRBJ2-5; tentatively, D is TRBD1 or TRBD2 (5 bases each). V was clipped by 4 bases and J by 2 bases, with 8 bases between them. CDR1 is SGHTA, CDR2 FQGTGA, per germline. The CDR3 covers 13 residues. CDR3 sequence: CASSSGTQETQYF. The CDR3 DNA follows: TGTGCCAGCAGCTCCGGGACGCAAGAGACCCAGTACTTC.

The chain carries TRBV11-2 and TRBJ2-1, with D perhaps TRBD2 (6 bases). This CDR3 has 16 residues. V shed 6 bases and J shed 9 bases, with 24 bases lying between them. Per the germline V gene, CDR1 is SGHAT and CDR2 is FQNNGV. The CDR3 here is CASRPIRGGREGEQFF. CDR3 sequence (DNA): TGTGCCAGCAGACCTATACGAGGAGGGAGAGAAGGTGAGCAGTTCTTC.

This chain connects TRBV10-3 to TRBJ2-5, with D maybe TRBD2 (6 bases). CDR3 length: 14 amino acids. V shed 10 bases and J shed 5 bases, with 20 bases lying between them. In germline, CDR1 is ENHRY, CDR2 SYGVKD. In DNA, the CDR3 is TGTGCCACACGGTCTGGACCCGCGGGGGAGACCCAGTACTTC. Its protein is CATRSGPAGETQYF.

With regard to this clone: Compared with germline, one end of the junction differs, possibly owing to a read error. The chain recombines TRBV7-7 with TRBJ2-3, with a possible D match to TRBD1 (5 bases). The CDR3 covers 16 residues. In germline, CDR1 is SSHAT, CDR2 FNYEAQ (reference sequence). The DNA for the CDR3 is TGTGCTAGCAGACGTGGCTCAGGGCTGGTCACAGATACGCAGTATTTT. It yields the protein CASRRGSGLVTDTQYF. Variable domain in full (rest from reference TRBV7-7 and TRBJ2-3): GAGVSQSPRYKVTKRGQDVTLRCDPISSHATLYWYQQALGQGPEFLTYFNYEAQPDKSGLPSDRFSAERPEGSISTLTIQRTEQRDSAMYRCASRRGSGLVTDTQYFGPGTRLTVL.

The rearrangement links TRBV2 to TRBJ1-1; D perhaps matches TRBD1 (6 bases). The V end was cut by 6 bases, the J end by 3 bases, with 14 bases between. The germline gives CDR1 SNHLY, CDR2 FYNNEI. The CDR3 is 14 residues long. Here the CDR3 reads CASRRGVSDTEAFF. As DNA, the CDR3 is TGTGCCAGCAGGAGGGGGGTCAGCGACACTGAAGCTTTCTTT.